These 7 T cell receptor beta chains originate from one sample sequenced in a study of blood T cell repertoires in COVID-19. Produced via immunoSEQ multiplex PCR; TCRdb's table is partial and in-frame only. The sample has approximately 380,000 clones; 90% to 95% are singletons. The sequenced material came from PBMCs or T cells enriched from blood (not recorded which). The receptors were sampled from a woman aged 40 to 55 who had been exposed to COVID-19.

V and J are TRBV7-2 and TRBJ1-1; tentatively, D is TRBD1 (5 bases). The germline CDR1 and CDR2 sequences are SGHTA and FQGNSA. This CDR3 has 15 amino acids. V was clipped by 1 base and J by 0 bases, with 9 bases between them. Here the CDR3 reads CASSLVAGMNTEAFF. DNA of the CDR3: TGTGCCAGCAGCTTAGTTGCAGGGATGAACACTGAAGCTTTCTTT. Complete variable domain (other parts from reference TRBV7-2 and TRBJ1-1): GAGVSQSPSNKVTEKGKDVELRCDPISGHTALYWYRQSLGQGLEFLIYFQGNSAPDKSGLPSDRFSAERTGGSVSTLTIQRTQQEDSAVYLCASSLVAGMNTEAFFGQGTRLTVV.

V is TRBV20-1 and J is TRBJ1-5; the D gene is possibly TRBD1 (6 bases). The CDR3 covers 15 residues. Per germline, CDR1 DFQATT and CDR2 SNEGSKA (reference sequence). Trimming stripped 3 bases from V and 1 base from J, with 13 bases between. In DNA, the CDR3 is TGCAGTGCTAGTACGACAGGAAGGAGCAATCAGCCCCAGCATTTT. Protein sequence: CSASTTGRSNQPQHF.

The chain has TRBV25-1 and TRBJ1-4; D is possibly TRBD1 (6 bases). The CDR3 has 14 residues. Germline-derived CDR1 and CDR2 are MGHDK and SYGVNS. V dropped 8 bases and J dropped 5 bases, with 15 bases sitting between them. CDR3 sequence (DNA): TGTGCCAGCGTAAAGGGCCAGGGGAATGAAAAACTGTTTTTT. This codes for CASVKGQGNEKLFF. The full variable domain, its missing parts supplied by reference TRBV25-1 and TRBJ1-4, is EADIYQTPRYLVIGTGKKITLECSQTMGHDKMYWYQQDPGMELHLIHYSYGVNSTEKGDLSSESTVSRIRTEHFPLTLESARPSHTSQYLCASVKGQGNEKLFFGSGTQLSVL.

The chain employs TRBV19 and TRBJ1-1, with 11 bases aligning to TRBD1. The V gene's germline CDR1 is LNHDA and CDR2 SQIVND (reference sequence). The CDR3 loop spans 15 amino acids. V shed 9 bases and J 5 bases; nucleotides not matched to a gene: 11. CDR3 residues: CASMPPDRGLTEAFF. The CDR3 bases are TGTGCCAGCATGCCCCCGGACAGGGGGCTTACTGAAGCTTTCTTT.

The chain links TRBV5-1 to TRBJ2-7; 9 nucleotides line up with TRBD1. The V gene end was trimmed by 4 bases and the J gene end by 3 bases; junction bases not matched to a gene: 8. This CDR3 has 15 amino acids. CDR1 and CDR2 from the germline V gene are SGHRS and YFSETQ. In nucleotides, the CDR3 is TGCGCCAGCAGCGGACAGGGGCGAGAGATCTACGAGCAGTACTTC. Translating it yields CASSGQGREIYEQYF.

The V gene is TRBV2, the J gene TRBJ1-1; D remains unclear. Germline CDR1 is SNHLY and CDR2 is FYNNEI. Trimming took 4 bases from V and 5 from J, leaving 11 bases between them. The CDR3 loop spans 13 amino acids. CDR3 nucleotides: TGTGCCAGCAGTGGGGAGATGGGGACTGAAGCTTTCTTT. It is translated as CASSGEMGTEAFF.

A few counts support this clone. For the CDR3, the DNA is TGCGCCAGCAGTGAGTCAAATAGCGGGCCCCGGAAGACCCAGTACTTC. This gives the protein CASSESNSGPRKTQYF. The chain employs TRBV10-1 and TRBJ2-5, with 7 bases matching TRBD2. V was clipped by 0 bases and J by 6 bases; unmatched bases: 10. CDR3 length: 16 residues. Looked up from germline, CDR1 is WNHNN and CDR2 is SYGVQD (reference sequence).